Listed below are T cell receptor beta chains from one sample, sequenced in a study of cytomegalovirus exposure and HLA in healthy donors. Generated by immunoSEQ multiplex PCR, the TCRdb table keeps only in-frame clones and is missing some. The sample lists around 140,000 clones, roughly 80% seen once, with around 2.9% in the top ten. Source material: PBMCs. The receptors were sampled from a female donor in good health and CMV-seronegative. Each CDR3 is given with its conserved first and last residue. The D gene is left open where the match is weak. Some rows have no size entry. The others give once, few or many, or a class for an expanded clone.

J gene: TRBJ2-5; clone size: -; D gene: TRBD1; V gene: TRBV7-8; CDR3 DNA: TGTGCCAGCAGCTTTTCCGACAGGGAAGAGACCCAGTACTTC; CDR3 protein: CASSFSDREETQYF
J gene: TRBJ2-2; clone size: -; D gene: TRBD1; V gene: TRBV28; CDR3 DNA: TGTGCCAGCAGCTTCCAGGGGGCCGGCGGGGAGCTGTTTTTT; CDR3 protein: CASSFQGAGGELFF
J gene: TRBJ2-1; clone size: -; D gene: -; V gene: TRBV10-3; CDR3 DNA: TGTGCCATCATTTTCTCAGCGGTTTACAATGAGCAGTTCTTC; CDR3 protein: CAIIFSAVYNEQFF
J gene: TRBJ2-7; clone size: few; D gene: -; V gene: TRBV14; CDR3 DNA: TGTGCCAGCAGCCGGTTTGCGGGGGCTGTTGAGCAGTACTTC; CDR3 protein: CASSRFAGAVEQYF
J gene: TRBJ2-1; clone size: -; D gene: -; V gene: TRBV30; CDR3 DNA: TGTGCCTGGAGTGTAATGACACTGGCCGTGACTAACAATGAGCAGTTCTTC; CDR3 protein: CAWSVMTLAVTNNEQFF
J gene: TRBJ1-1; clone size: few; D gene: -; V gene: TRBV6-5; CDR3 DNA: TGTGCCAGCAGTCCAGGAATCTTCGACATTGAAGCTTTCTTT; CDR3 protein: CASSPGIFDIEAFF
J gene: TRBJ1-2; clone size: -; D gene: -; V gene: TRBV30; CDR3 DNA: TGTGCCACCCCCCTTGTGGGGGACAATATTGTTTATGGCTACACCTTC; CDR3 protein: CATPLVGDNIVYGYTF
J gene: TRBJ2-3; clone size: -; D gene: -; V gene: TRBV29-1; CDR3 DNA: TGCAGCGTTGTGGCCGGGAATACGCAGTATTTT; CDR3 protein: CSVVAGNTQYF
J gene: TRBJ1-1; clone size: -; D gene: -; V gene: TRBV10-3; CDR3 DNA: TGTGCCACTCTAGATCGGCACGGTGAAGCTTTCTTT; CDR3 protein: CATLDRHGEAFF
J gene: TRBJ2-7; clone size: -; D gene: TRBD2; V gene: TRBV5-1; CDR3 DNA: TGCGCCAGCAGCCGCACCATTACTAGCGGATCCTACGAGCAGTACTTC; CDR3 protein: CASSRTITSGSYEQYF
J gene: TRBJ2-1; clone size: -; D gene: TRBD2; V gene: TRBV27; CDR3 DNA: TGTGCCAGCAGTTTGAGGCTAGCGGGTTACAATGAGCAGTTCTTC; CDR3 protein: CASSLRLAGYNEQFF
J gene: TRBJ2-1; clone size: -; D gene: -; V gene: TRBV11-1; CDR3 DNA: TGTGCCAGCAGCTTAATTGGTCTAGCGTTGGGTGAGCAGTTCTTC; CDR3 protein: CASSLIGLALGEQFF
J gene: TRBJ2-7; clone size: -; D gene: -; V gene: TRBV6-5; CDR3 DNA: TGTGCCAGCAGAGGGGTCGTGAGCTCCTACGAGCAGTACTTC; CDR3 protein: CASRGVVSSYEQYF
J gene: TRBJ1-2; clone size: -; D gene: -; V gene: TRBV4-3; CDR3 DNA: TGCGCCAGCAGCCCAGTTCCGGGGGTAAACTATGGCTACACCTTC; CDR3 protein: CASSPVPGVNYGYTF
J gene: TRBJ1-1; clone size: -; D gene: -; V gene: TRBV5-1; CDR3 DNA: TGCGCCAGCAGCCTGACAGGAGTGACCGGTACTGAAGCTTTCTTT; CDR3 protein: CASSLTGVTGTEAFF
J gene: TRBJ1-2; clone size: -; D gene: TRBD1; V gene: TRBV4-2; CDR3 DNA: TGTGCCAGCAGCCAAGATTCGTTGGACAGGGTCGGCTACACCTTC; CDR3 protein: CASSQDSLDRVGYTF
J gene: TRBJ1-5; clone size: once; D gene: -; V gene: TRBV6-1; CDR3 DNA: TGTGCCAGCAGTGCAAGCAATCAGCCCCAGCATTTT; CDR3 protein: CASSASNQPQHF
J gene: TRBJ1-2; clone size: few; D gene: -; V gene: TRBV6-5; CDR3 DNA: TGTGCCAGCAGTTACTCGCGTGACAAGATCTATGGCTACACCTTC; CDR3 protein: CASSYSRDKIYGYTF
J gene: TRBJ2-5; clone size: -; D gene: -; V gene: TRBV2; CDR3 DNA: TGTGCCAGCACCTGGGCCCAAGAGACCCAGTACTTC; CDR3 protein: CASTWAQETQYF
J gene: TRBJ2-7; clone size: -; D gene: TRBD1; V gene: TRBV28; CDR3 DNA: TGTGCCAGCAGTCCCTCGGGACAGGGGACTTACGAGCAGTACTTC; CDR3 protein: CASSPSGQGTYEQYF
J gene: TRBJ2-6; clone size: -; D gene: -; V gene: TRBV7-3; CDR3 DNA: TGTGCCAGCAGCTTAACGGTTTATGAGGTCTCGCGGAACTCTGGGGCCAACGTCCTGACTTTC; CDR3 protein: CASSLTVYEVSRNSGANVLTF
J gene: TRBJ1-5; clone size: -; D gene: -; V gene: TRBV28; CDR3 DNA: TGTGCCAGCAGTTCAGAACTAACTAATCAGCCCCAGCATTTT; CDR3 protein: CASSSELTNQPQHF
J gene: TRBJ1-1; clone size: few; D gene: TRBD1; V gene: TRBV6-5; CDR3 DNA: TGTGCCAGCAGTTTACGGACAGGGATGAACACTGAAGCTTTCTTT; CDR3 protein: CASSLRTGMNTEAFF
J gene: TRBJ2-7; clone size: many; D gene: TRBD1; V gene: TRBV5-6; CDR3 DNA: TGTGCCAGCAGCTTCCCGGGACAGGGGAATCGTCAGTACTTC; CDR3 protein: CASSFPGQGNRQYF
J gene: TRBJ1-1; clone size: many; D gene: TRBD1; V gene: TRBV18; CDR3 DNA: TGTGCCAGCTCACCCTGGACAGGTATGAACACTGAAGCTTTCTTT; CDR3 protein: CASSPWTGMNTEAFF
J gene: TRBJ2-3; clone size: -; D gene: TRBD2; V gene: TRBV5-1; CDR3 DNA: TGCGCCAGCAGCAGGGGACTACACACAGATACGCAGTATTTT; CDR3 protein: CASSRGLHTDTQYF
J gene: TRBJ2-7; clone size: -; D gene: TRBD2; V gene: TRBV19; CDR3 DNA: TGTGCCAGTAGTCCCCGGGGAGGGCAGCCCTACGAGCAGTACTTC; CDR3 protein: CASSPRGGQPYEQYF
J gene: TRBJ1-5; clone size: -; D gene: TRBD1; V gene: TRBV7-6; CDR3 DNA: TGTGCCAGCAGCTTAGGCCCGGGACAGGGGGCGGCTCAGCCCCAGCATTTT; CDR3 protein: CASSLGPGQGAAQPQHF
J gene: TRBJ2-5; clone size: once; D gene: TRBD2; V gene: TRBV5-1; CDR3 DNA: TGCGCCAGCAGCTTGTTGGCGGGGGGCAACCAAGAGACCCAGTACTTC; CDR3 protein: CASSLLAGGNQETQYF
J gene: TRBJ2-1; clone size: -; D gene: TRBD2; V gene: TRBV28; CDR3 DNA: TGTGCCAGCAGTTTACTAGCGGGAGTTAGTGAGCAGTTCTTC; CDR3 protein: CASSLLAGVSEQFF
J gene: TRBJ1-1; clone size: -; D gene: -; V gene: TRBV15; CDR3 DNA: TGTGCCACCAGCAGAGATCACAGTATGAACACTGAAGCTTTCTTT; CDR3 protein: CATSRDHSMNTEAFF
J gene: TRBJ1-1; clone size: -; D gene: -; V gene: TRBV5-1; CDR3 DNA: TGCGCCAGCGGACTCGGGTACATGAACACTGAAGCTTTCTTT; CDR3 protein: CASGLGYMNTEAFF
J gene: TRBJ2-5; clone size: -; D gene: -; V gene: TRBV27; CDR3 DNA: TGTGCCAGCAGTTTATCGCTAGGCGGACAAGAGACCCAGTACTTC; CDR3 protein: CASSLSLGGQETQYF
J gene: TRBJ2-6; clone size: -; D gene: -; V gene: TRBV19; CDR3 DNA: TGTGCCAGTAGTACCCGACAGAGCTCTGGGGCCAACGTCCTGACTTTC; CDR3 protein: CASSTRQSSGANVLTF
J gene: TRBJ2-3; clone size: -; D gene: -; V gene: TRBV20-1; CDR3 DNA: TGCAGCCAGGGCTCAGATACGCAGTATTTT; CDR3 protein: CSQGSDTQYF
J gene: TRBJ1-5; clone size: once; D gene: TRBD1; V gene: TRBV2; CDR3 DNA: TGTGCCAGCAGCGAAGACAGGGGCCAGCCCCAGCATTTT; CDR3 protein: CASSEDRGQPQHF
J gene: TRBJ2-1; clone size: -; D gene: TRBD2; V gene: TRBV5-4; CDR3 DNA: TGTGCCAGCAGCTTGGGGGCTAGCGGGGGGGGGTACAATGAGCAGTTCTTC; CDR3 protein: CASSLGASGGGYNEQFF
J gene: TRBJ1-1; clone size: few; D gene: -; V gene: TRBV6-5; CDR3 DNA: TGTGCCAGCAGGCCCTGGGGCGAGGACACTGAAGCTTTCTTT; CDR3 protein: CASRPWGEDTEAFF
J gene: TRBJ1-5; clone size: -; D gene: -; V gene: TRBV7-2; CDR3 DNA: TGTGCCAGCAGCTTACAGGGGAGCAATCAGCCCCAGCATTTT; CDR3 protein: CASSLQGSNQPQHF